This TCR beta chain derives from a study of blood T cell repertoires in COVID-19. Looking at the study overall: The United States, Italy and Spain were the sources of the acute and convalescent COVID-19 samples. Sample material is recorded as cDNA or gDNA derived from T cells, B-cell-depleted T cells, or PBMCs.

CDR1 and CDR2 from the germline V gene are SGHTA and FQGNSA. The length of the CDR3 is 14 residues. Trimming cost V 4 bases and J 5 bases, with 14 bases left between them. Study processing details: Reference gene primer amplification gave nucleated cell count estimates. TCRdb's copy holds only in-frame clones and misses some; the assay was immunoSEQ multiplex PCR. V and J calls plus clone size are reproduced from that table; the DNA served to infer D and trimming. The sample has about 50,000 clones; approximately 91% are singletons. This clonotype was sampled from a human donor in a cohort sampled during active COVID-19. The chain combines TRBV7-2 with TRBJ2-5; weak D call: TRBD1 (5 bases). The sequenced sample was peripheral blood. CDR3 residues: CASSSRQGGETQYF. The CDR3 DNA reads TGTGCCAGCAGCTCCCGCCAGGGTGGGGAGACCCAGTACTTC.